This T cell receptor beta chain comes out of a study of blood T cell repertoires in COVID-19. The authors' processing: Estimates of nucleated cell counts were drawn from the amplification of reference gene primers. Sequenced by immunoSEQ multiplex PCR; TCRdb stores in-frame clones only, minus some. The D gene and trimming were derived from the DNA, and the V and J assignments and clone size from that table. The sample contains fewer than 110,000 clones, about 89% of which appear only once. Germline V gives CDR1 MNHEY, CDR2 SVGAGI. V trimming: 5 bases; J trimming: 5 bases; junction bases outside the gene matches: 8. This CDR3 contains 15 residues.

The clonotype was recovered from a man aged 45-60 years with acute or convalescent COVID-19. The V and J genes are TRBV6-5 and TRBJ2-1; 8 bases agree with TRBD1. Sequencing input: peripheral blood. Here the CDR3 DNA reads TGTGCCAGCAGTCACGGACAGGGAACCAACAATGAGCAGTTCTTC. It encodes CASSHGQGTNNEQFF.